Included here is one TCR beta chain sequence, with context. Antigen: not known. TCRB transcripts that were expressed got sequenced, as all of the isolated RNA had been reverse transcribed. The protocol was immunoSEQ multiplex PCR, while the TCRdb copy is restricted to in-frame clones and leaves out a portion. This sample yields 150,000 to 200,000 clones, of which 7.5% to 9.5% are seen a single time; approximately 0.54% belongs to the top ten. The CDR3 sequence is 15 residues long. Losses at the gene ends were 7 bases for V and 4 bases for J; bases not matched to a gene: 9. The germline gives CDR1 MNHEY, CDR2 SVGAGI. This specimen comes from a study of beta chain features in type 1 diabetes. As for the study in general: Sorted cells, 107,917,701 in number, were examined across all samples. The study, taken as a whole, reports: Over-representation of high TCR-expressing cells was a possible consequence of cDNA sequencing. TCRB CDR3 length was moderately but significantly reduced in all four CD4+ subsets of Type 1 diabetes patients.

Every donor provided one heparinised blood draw, which averaged around 120 mL. This TCR was sampled from a woman aged 18-30 years with type 1 diabetes. The gene calls are TRBV6-5 and TRBJ1-5; 8 bases align to TRBD1. Sequencing was carried out using central memory CD4+ T cells from blood. The CDR3 bases are TGTGCCAGCAAGTCTACAGGGGGAGGGAATCAGCCCCAGCATTTT. It yields the protein CASKSTGGGNQPQHF.